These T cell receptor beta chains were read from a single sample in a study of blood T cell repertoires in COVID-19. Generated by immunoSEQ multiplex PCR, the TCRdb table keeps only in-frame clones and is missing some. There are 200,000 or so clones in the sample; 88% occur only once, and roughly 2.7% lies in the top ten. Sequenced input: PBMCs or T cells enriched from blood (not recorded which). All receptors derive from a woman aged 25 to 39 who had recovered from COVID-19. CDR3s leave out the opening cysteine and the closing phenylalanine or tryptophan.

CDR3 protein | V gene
ASSLGQGNNPAF | TRBV7-3
AISDRGGDNEQF | TRBV10-3
ASTKAGLAEETQY | TRBV28
ASSQDPGSGNTIY | TRBV4-2
ASSEYRANYGYT | TRBV2
ASSLDVLSYNEQF | TRBV11-2
ASSYSRAQRHTSTDTQY | TRBV6-8
ASSPFRTGGASNQPQH | TRBV18
SVEGGQIDGYT | TRBV29-1
ASSSSLGRGDNSPLH | TRBV5-4
ASSPATSPYNEQF | TRBV18
ASSLDPDRKLGSPLH | TRBV11-2
ASSQEAGIGYGYT | TRBV4-1
ASSLGQGAAYEQY | TRBV11-2
ASSTGQKPSPLH | TRBV5-4
ASSFSGVGETQY | TRBV5-1
ASISKTGVNTEAF | TRBV19
ASSPFPGQRNTEAF | TRBV18
ASSHRTGGGFCTDTQY | TRBV23-1
AISESKGGGARNSPLH | TRBV10-3
SVVIQGRRTEAF | TRBV29-1
ARGTGFSGNTIY | TRBV21-1
ASSRQGADEQY | TRBV5-4
ASSHTLAGRDYNEQF | TRBV4-1
ASSFGAGGFGYT | TRBV27
ASSSNYVGDQETQY | TRBV7-9
ASSQDRGLNTEAF | TRBV4-3
ASSPTVTGELF | TRBV18
ASSLGRDRADTQY | TRBV7-9
ASSYPGQGVIDTQY | TRBV3-1/TRBV3-2
ASNQGLRTEAF | TRBV6-5
ASSPRQGLIQY | TRBV2
ASSILYSNQPQH | TRBV27
ASSLNTDQNYGYT | TRBV4-1
ASSLAGQARLD | TRBV7-9
ASSPRTPTGELF | TRBV9
ASSLGTGSSGNTIY | TRBV5-8
ASSFVNQPQH | TRBV27
ASSFGGFSPLH | TRBV11-2
ASSGTGRQETQY | TRBV9
ASTRQADTGELF | TRBV27
ASSQVGSGAYNEQF | TRBV3-1/TRBV3-2
ASSRTSGDEQF | TRBV7-9
ASSQGPEAF | TRBV19
ASSLHGSYEQY | TRBV5-4
ASGRDRGRNTIY | TRBV2
ASSLGQPTNEKLF | TRBV5-1
ASSLGAGEITDTQY | TRBV7-2
ATSRAGSGNTIY | TRBV15
ASTTPGRGRDTQY | TRBV19
ASSGNSQETQY | TRBV2
ASSLRVGELF | TRBV5-1
ASSYSIAPPTWH | TRBV6-5